The next 32 T cell receptor beta chains were all read from a single sample in a study of identical twins. From the 5' RACE reads, TCRdb called clonotypes with MiXCR, one entry per CDR3 protein. Here the sample spans some 660,000 distinct CDR3 sequences, over 8.5% being singletons. This sample was also put to use in a study of yellow fever vaccine responses in identical twins.

Specimen: PBMCs. The origin of the receptors is a woman aged 18-29 years in good health.

This clonotype was recorded many times. This chain uses TRBV7-2 with TRBJ2-4; 8 bases agree with TRBD1. The CDR3 totals 17 residues. Germline CDR1 and CDR2: SGHTA and FQGNSA. Germline trimming cut 5 bases from V and 0 bases from J; bases unmatched to any gene: 9. Here the CDR3 DNA reads TGTGCCAGCAGCAGGACCGGGACAGGATTAGCCAAAAACATTCAGTACTTC. Protein sequence: CASSRTGTGLAKNIQYF.

This clonotype was seen repeatedly, ten times or more. The genes are TRBV12-3 or TRBV12-4 and TRBJ2-2; D is perhaps TRBD1 (6 bases). The CDR3 runs to 17 residues. Trimming shortened V by 6 bases and J by 0 bases, and 17 bases separated the two germline ends. The CDR3 bases are TGTGCCAGCAGCCTTACTCTAGGGGGTACGAACACCGGGGAGCTGTTTTTT. Translated, it gives CASSLTLGGTNTGELFF.

This sequence joins TRBV11-2 and TRBJ2-6; D unresolved. V lost 1 base and J lost 4, with 11 bases in between. The CDR3 runs to 16 residues. Germline loops: CDR1 SGHAT, CDR2 FQNNGV. CDR3 DNA: TGTGCCAGCAGCTTAGTTGCTAACCCCGGGGCCAACGTCCTGACTTTC. Translation: CASSLVANPGANVLTF.

Turning to this clonotype: The CDR3 does not end in the conserved phenylalanine or tryptophan, so this is likely a read error. The chain is built from TRBV3-1 and TRBJ2-3; D is unclear. This CDR3 has 12 residues. The germline V gene encodes CDR1 LGHDT and CDR2 YNNKEL (reference sequence). The CDR3 spells CASSQVTDTQYL. The CDR3 DNA follows: TGTGCCAGCAGTCAAGTCACGGATACGCAGTATTTA.

This clonotype was seen a handful of times. This chain connects TRBV6-2 or TRBV6-3 to TRBJ2-7; 7 bases line up with TRBD1. The CDR3 length is 15 residues. The ends lost 8 bases at V and 0 bases at J; junction bases unmatched: 10. Germline values: CDR1 MNHEY, CDR2 SVGEGT. CDR3 protein: CASVHSTGDSYEQYF. The CDR3 DNA reads TGTGCCAGCGTCCACTCAACAGGGGACTCCTACGAGCAGTACTTC.

This chain uses TRBV5-1 with TRBJ2-1, with TRBD2 identical over 13 bases. Germline values: CDR1 SGHRS, CDR2 YFSETQ. The CDR3 spans 19 residues. V lost 0 bases to trimming and J lost 6 bases; unmatched junction nucleotides: 12. CDR3 in amino acids: CASSLVTSGGALLVNEQFF. The CDR3 DNA reads as TGCGCCAGCAGCTTGGTCACTAGCGGGGGGGCGCTTTTGGTCAATGAGCAGTTCTTC.

This clonotype occurred a few times. The V and J genes are TRBV7-2 and TRBJ2-3; the D gene is possibly TRBD1 (5 bases). The CDR3 is 14 residues long. Germline loops: CDR1 SGHTA, CDR2 FQGNSA. The V and J ends lost 7 bases and 2 bases respectively, with 13 bases between them. The CDR3 sequence: CASNLQGFTDTQYF. The CDR3 DNA is TGTGCCAGCAACCTTCAGGGTTTCACAGATACGCAGTATTTT.

The rearrangement links TRBV10-3 to TRBJ2-1; 9 bases fit TRBD1. This CDR3 comprises 16 residues. The germline V gene encodes CDR1 ENHRY and CDR2 SYGVKD. V dropped 4 bases and J dropped 2; count of bases not matched to a gene: 6. CDR3 region: CAISGAGQGTYNEQFF. CDR3 coding DNA: TGTGCCATCAGTGGCGCGGGACAGGGAACCTACAATGAGCAGTTCTTC.

A few counts support this clonotype. The chain carries TRBV6-1 and TRBJ2-7; D unresolved. The ends were cut back, 1 base at V and 3 bases at J, with 10 bases in the middle. Germline V lookup: CDR1 MNHNS, CDR2 SASEGT. The length of the CDR3 is 14 residues. The CDR3 DNA sequence: TGTGCCAGCAGTGAAGTCGCGGCCCGCTACGAGCAGTACTTC. Translated: CASSEVAARYEQYF.

This clonotype has a count of ten or more. The chain employs TRBV7-2 and TRBJ2-3; D tentatively fits TRBD1 or TRBD2 (6 bases each). The CDR3 runs to 15 residues. V was cut by 1 base and J by 6 bases, with 14 bases left in between. The germline V gene encodes CDR1 SGHTA and CDR2 FQGNSA. The CDR3 spells CASSLGTGRSDTQYF. Here the CDR3 DNA reads TGTGCCAGCAGCTTAGGCACAGGGAGGTCGGATACGCAGTATTTT.

This chain links TRBV9 with TRBJ2-7, with a possible D match to TRBD1 (6 bases). The CDR3 totals 13 residues. Per germline, CDR1 SGDLS and CDR2 YYNGEE. Trimming pared 2 bases from V and 5 bases from J, leaving 11 bases between. The CDR3 region is CASSVRGGNEQYF. CDR3 DNA sequence: TGTGCCAGCAGCGTTCGAGGGGGTAACGAGCAGTACTTC.

The CDR3 bases are TGTGCCAGCAGTCCGCATAGTCCCTGGCCAGATACGCAGTATTTT. This sequence encodes CASSPHSPWPDTQYF. The chain joins TRBV12-3 or TRBV12-4 to TRBJ2-3; no definite D call. V lost 5 bases, J lost 4 bases, and 16 bases lay in between. This CDR3 is 15 amino acids long.

The sample holds a few counts of this clonotype. This chain uses TRBV12-3 or TRBV12-4 with TRBJ1-5; unclear D gene. The CDR3 contains 15 residues. The V and J ends lost 0 bases and 0 bases respectively, with 6 bases between them. The CDR3, as DNA: TGTGCCAGCAGTTTAGCGCTGGGTAGCAATCAGCCCCAGCATTTT. Amino acid sequence: CASSLALGSNQPQHF.

This clonotype was observed a handful of times. The chain recombines TRBV6-2 or TRBV6-3 with TRBJ2-7; D is possibly TRBD2 (6 bases). V dropped 6 bases and J dropped 7 bases, with 13 bases sitting between them. The CDR3 extends over 12 amino acids. Germline V gene sequence: CDR1 MNHEY, CDR2 SVGEGT. CDR3: CASRGTRGEQYF. In DNA form, the CDR3 reads TGTGCCAGCAGGGGGACTCGAGGGGAGCAGTACTTC.

The chain joins TRBV5-1 to TRBJ2-5; weak D call: TRBD1 (6 bases). The V gene lost 2 bases and the J gene lost 0 bases, with 14 bases spanning the gap. CDR3 length: 16 residues. Per germline, CDR1 SGHRS and CDR2 YFSETQ. The CDR3 loop is CASSLQGILNQETQYF. CDR3 sequence (DNA): TGCGCCAGCAGCTTACAGGGAATACTGAACCAAGAGACCCAGTACTTC.

In its sample, this clonotype was seen a few times. The genes are TRBV6-1 and TRBJ2-1; D is perhaps TRBD1 or TRBD2 (7 bases each). CDR3 length: 14 residues. Germline CDR1 is MNHNS and CDR2 is SASEGT. V was cut by 7 bases and J by 10 bases, with 20 bases left in between. In DNA, the CDR3 is TGTGCCAGCACCCCACCGGGGACAGCGGGGGAGCAGTTCTTC. Residues: CASTPPGTAGEQFF.

About this clonotype itself: Sequence at one end of the junction differs from germline and may be a read error. The chain couples TRBV2 to TRBJ2-2, with 9 bases fitting TRBD1. This CDR3 region has 15 residues. Germline lookup yields CDR1 SNHLY and CDR2 FYNNEI. The CDR3 nucleotides read TGTGCCGGCAGCCCGAGAGACAGGGGGGCCGGGGAGCTGTTTTTT. This codes for CAGSPRDRGAGELFF.

This clonotype was counted only a few times. V and J are TRBV12-3 or TRBV12-4 and TRBJ2-4; D is uncertain. Trimming shortened V by 3 bases and J by 0 bases, and 9 bases separated the two germline ends. CDR3 length: 15 amino acids. CDR3: CASSLTALAKNIQYF. The CDR3 DNA is TGTGCCAGCAGTTTGACGGCTCTAGCCAAAAACATTCAGTACTTC.

The chain combines TRBV27 with TRBJ2-3; D gene ambiguous. Between the trimmed V and J ends, which lost 7 bases and 0 bases, there was a span of 11 bases. The CDR3 spans 14 residues. The germline gives CDR1 MNHEY, CDR2 SMNVEV (reference sequence). The chain's CDR3 is CASKGDPSTDTQYF. CDR3 bases: TGTGCCAGCAAAGGAGATCCTAGCACAGATACGCAGTATTTT.

This clonotype was seen at least ten times. The DNA for the CDR3 is TGTGCCAGCAGTTTAGCCAATCATGCGGCGGGGGGGCTGGAGACCCAGTACTTC. Amino acid sequence: CASSLANHAAGGLETQYF. The chain joins TRBV12-3 or TRBV12-4 to TRBJ2-5, with 9 bases aligning to TRBD2. The CDR3 consists of 18 residues. V dropped 0 bases and J dropped 5; count of bases not matched to a gene: 13.

The chain is built from TRBV4-3 and TRBJ2-2; D unclear. V lost 1 base and J lost 1, with 10 bases in between. CDR3 length equals 16 residues. The germline V gene has CDR1 LGHNA and CDR2 YSLEER. For the CDR3, the DNA is TGCGCCAGCAGCCAAGCCAGAATCTTGAACACCGGGGAGCTGTTTTTT. Its translation: CASSQARILNTGELFF.

This clonotype was recorded a few times. V is TRBV6-5 and J is TRBJ2-2; 9 bases line up with TRBD1. Germline V gives CDR1 MNHEY, CDR2 SVGAGI. This CDR3 has 15 amino acids. V lost 4 bases to trimming and J lost 8 bases; unmatched junction nucleotides: 8. In nucleotides, the CDR3 is TGTGCCAGCAGTTCCCCGGGACAGGGTTGGGGGGAGCTGTTTTTT. Translated: CASSSPGQGWGELFF.

The J gene is TRBJ2-1, the V gene TRBV10-1; tentatively, D is TRBD1 (6 bases). The CDR3 loop spans 15 amino acids. CDR1 and CDR2 from the germline V gene are WNHNN and SYGVQD (reference sequence). V was trimmed by 3 bases and J by 8 bases, leaving 17 bases between them. In DNA form, the CDR3 reads TGCGCCAGCAGTGATTTGTCCGATGAGGGGGATGAGCAGTTCTTC. Its translation: CASSDLSDEGDEQFF.

This clonotype was picked up a small number of times. The chain has TRBV5-4 and TRBJ2-2, with 12 positions matching TRBD2. Germline CDR1 SGHNT, CDR2 YYREEE (reference sequence). There are 17 residues in the CDR3. The ends lost 4 bases at V and 4 bases at J; junction bases unmatched: 8. CDR3 DNA sequence: TGTGCCAGCAGCATAGAACTAGCGGGGGGACGCACCGGGGAGCTGTTTTTT. This gives the protein CASSIELAGGRTGELFF.

The chain employs TRBV11-1 and TRBJ2-1; TRBD2 aligns across 13 bases. This CDR3 has 20 amino acids. CDR1 is SGHAT, CDR2 FQDESV, per germline (reference sequence). V lost 5 bases, J lost 1 base, and 14 bases stayed unmatched. The CDR3 nucleotides read TGTGCCAGCAGCCCAAGTTTGACTAGCGGGAGGTACAATTCCTACAATGAGCAGTTCTTC. Its translation is CASSPSLTSGRYNSYNEQFF.

This chain uses TRBV20-1 with TRBJ2-2; 9 nucleotides agree with TRBD2. Germline CDR1 reads DFQATT; CDR2 reads SNEGSKA (reference sequence). The CDR3 is 16 residues long. V lost 5 bases, J lost 0 bases, and 7 bases stayed unmatched. CDR3 amino acids: CSADRREGANTGELFF. The CDR3 DNA reads TGCAGTGCTGATCGGCGGGAGGGGGCGAACACCGGGGAGCTGTTTTTT.

The chain recombines TRBV4-2 with TRBJ2-7; no reliable D call. Germline V gives CDR1 LGHNA, CDR2 YNFKEQ. The CDR3 has 16 residues. Trimming pared 1 base from V and 2 bases from J, leaving 15 bases between. CDR3 nucleotide sequence: TGTGCCAGCAGCCAAGGAGGAGCCGATGGAACCTACGAGCAGTACTTC. This codes for CASSQGGADGTYEQYF.

This clonotype was observed a handful of times. J is TRBJ2-4 and V is TRBV28, with D maybe TRBD2 (7 bases). The CDR3 covers 16 residues. Germline CDR1 MDHEN, CDR2 SYDVKM. V dropped 7 bases and J dropped 0 bases, with 16 bases sitting between them. CDR3 sequence reads: CASTPWGGLAKNIQYF. DNA for the CDR3: TGTGCCAGCACCCCGTGGGGGGGCCTAGCCAAAAACATTCAGTACTTC.

CDR3 sequence reads: CSVERGPGLSTDTQYF. The DNA for the CDR3 is TGCAGCGTTGAACGGGGGCCCGGTCTCAGCACAGATACGCAGTATTTT. The V call is TRBV29-1, the J call TRBJ2-3, with D possibly called TRBD1 or TRBD2 (6 bases each). Germline V gene sequence: CDR1 SQVTM, CDR2 ANQGSEA. The V gene lost 2 bases and the J gene lost 0 bases, with 15 bases spanning the gap. The CDR3 runs 16 residues.

This clonotype was counted at least ten times. V gene TRBV12-3 or TRBV12-4 combines with J gene TRBJ1-1; D uncertain. The CDR3 runs to 13 residues. Trimming cost V 3 bases and J 4 bases, with 9 bases left between them. The CDR3 sequence: CASSFRWGTEAFF. The CDR3 nucleotides read TGTGCCAGCAGTTTTAGATGGGGCACTGAAGCTTTCTTT.

This clonotype occurred a few times. This chain links TRBV7-9 with TRBJ1-3; weak D call: TRBD1 (5 bases). CDR1 and CDR2 (germline): SEHNR, FQNEAQ (reference sequence). The CDR3 is made up of 15 amino acids. Deletions cut 2 bases from V and 4 bases from J, with 12 bases between. This CDR3 reads CASSLNRGSGNTIYF. In DNA form, the CDR3 reads TGTGCCAGCAGCTTAAATAGGGGATCGGGAAACACCATATATTTT.

This clonotype was observed many times. The V call is TRBV5-1, the J call TRBJ2-5, with D perhaps TRBD1 (5 bases). Deletions cut 4 bases from V and 4 bases from J, with 14 bases between. CDR3 length: 14 amino acids. The germline CDR1 and CDR2 sequences are SGHRS and YFSETQ. CDR3 loop: CASSVTGSGETQYF. Written as DNA, the CDR3 is TGCGCCAGCAGCGTTACAGGTTCGGGAGAGACCCAGTACTTC.